Below are 9 T cell receptor beta chains sequenced from a single sample in a study of blood T cell repertoires in COVID-19. Assay: immunoSEQ multiplex PCR; the TCRdb copy retains only in-frame clones and omits some. The sample lists 99,000 or so clones, roughly 89% occurring once. The source material was peripheral blood. These receptors all stem from a human donor in a cohort sampled during active COVID-19.

V is TRBV5-1 and J is TRBJ2-7, with 9 nucleotides matching TRBD1. CDR1 and CDR2 from the germline V gene are SGHRS and YFSETQ. This CDR3 has 16 amino acids. Trimming took 3 bases from V and 6 from J; bases not matched to a gene: 13. The CDR3 DNA sequence: TGCGCCAGCAGCTGGGGCGGCTACAGGGGGCTGCTCGAGCAGTACTTC. Translating it yields CASSWGGYRGLLEQYF.

CDR3 loop: CASSARGGTTPLTNEQFF. The CDR3, as DNA: TGTGCCAGCAGCGCCCGCGGGGGGACAACGCCGCTAACCAATGAGCAGTTCTTC. The chain couples TRBV7-6 to TRBJ2-1, with TRBD2 matching over 8 bases. Trimming removed 5 bases from V and 6 bases from J; junction bases left unmatched: 18. The CDR3 runs 18 residues. Germline V gene sequence: CDR1 SGHVS, CDR2 FNYEAQ.

The V and J genes are TRBV27 and TRBJ2-1, with 8 bases fitting TRBD2. CDR1 is MNHEY, CDR2 SMNVEV, per germline (reference sequence). V shed 4 bases, J shed 1 base, and the junction held 18 bases outside the gene matches. The CDR3 is 20 residues long. CDR3 DNA: TGTGCCAGCAGTTCCGCATCCGGTAGCCCCGGCGGGAGGTCCTACAATGAGCAGTTCTTC. This gives the protein CASSSASGSPGGRSYNEQFF.

The V gene is TRBV2, the J gene TRBJ2-7; 9 bases are shared with TRBD2. Looked up from germline, CDR1 is SNHLY and CDR2 is FYNNEI. The CDR3 loop spans 13 amino acids. V lost 6 bases, J lost 4 bases, and 4 bases stayed unmatched. The CDR3 here is CASRGLAGYEQYF. The DNA of the CDR3 is TGTGCCAGCAGGGGACTAGCAGGTTACGAGCAGTACTTC.

About this clone itself: In the same sample, other DNA sequences code for this CDR3. J is TRBJ1-1 and V is TRBV12-3 or TRBV12-4; D is ambiguous. Trimming took off 1 base at V and 1 base at J, with 4 bases between the two ends. The CDR3 runs 13 residues. CDR3 bases: TGTGCCAGCAGTTTAGGACAGAACACTGAAGCTTTCTTT. This codes for CASSLGQNTEAFF.

The chain has TRBV10-1 and TRBJ2-3, with D possibly matching TRBD2 (5 bases). V shed 2 bases and J shed 6 bases, with 9 bases lying between them. CDR1 WNHNN and CDR2 SYGVQD come from the germline V gene (reference sequence). CDR3 length: 13 residues. CDR3 protein: CASSEGRRDTQYF. The CDR3 DNA reads TGCGCCAGCAGTGAGGGACGGAGGGATACGCAGTATTTT.

This chain links TRBV7-2 with TRBJ1-2; 7 bases fit TRBD1. This CDR3 has 15 residues. J lost 8 bases, V lost 5 bases, and 14 bases had no gene match. The germline V gene has CDR1 SGHTA and CDR2 FQGNSA. The CDR3 protein is CASSEPGTAARGYTF. The CDR3 DNA reads TGTGCCAGCAGCGAACCCGGGACAGCGGCCCGGGGCTACACCTTC. Based on the CDR3 plus reference TRBV7-2 and TRBJ1-2, the full variable domain is GAGVSQSPSNKVTEKGKDVELRCDPISGHTALYWYRQSLGQGLEFLIYFQGNSAPDKSGLPSDRFSAERTGGSVSTLTIQRTQQEDSAVYLCASSEPGTAARGYTFGSGTRLTVV.

The rearrangement links TRBV7-2 to TRBJ2-7; D is unclear. The CDR3 spans 14 residues. Deletions cut 1 base from V and 2 bases from J, with 9 bases between. Germline V gene sequence: CDR1 SGHTA, CDR2 FQGNSA. The CDR3 is CASSLVGLTYEQYF. The CDR3 DNA follows: TGTGCCAGCAGCTTAGTTGGGCTAACCTACGAGCAGTACTTC.

The chain links TRBV29-1 to TRBJ1-4; no clear D. Germline loops: CDR1 SQVTM, CDR2 ANQGSEA. This CDR3 is 14 amino acids long. V lost 6 bases and J lost 6, with 17 bases in between. The CDR3 reads CSVLRPGEDEKLFF. In DNA, the CDR3 is TGCAGCGTGCTACGTCCCGGGGAGGATGAAAAACTGTTTTTT.